The rows below give T cell receptor beta chains drawn from one sample of a study of T-cell memory formation after mild COVID-19. TCRdb analysed the 5' RACE reads with MiXCR anew, one entry per CDR3 protein. The table includes over 350,000 distinct CDR3 sequences, approximately 24% detected once. The specimen was PBMCs or a T cell subset sorted from them (not recorded which). Receptor source: an adult woman who had mild COVID-19 (a few samples of this study predate the infection). Cell type and time point are not known. CDR3s leave out the opening cysteine and the closing phenylalanine or tryptophan. The order of the fields is V gene, clone size, CDR3 protein. Where a row states a size, it is once, few, many or the class of an expanded clone; other rows omit it.

v_call: TRBV6-5; clone_size: few; cdr3_aa: ASSSDSSNTGELF
v_call: TRBV24-1; clone_size: -; cdr3_aa: ATSDTPGSPSTDTQY
v_call: TRBV3-1; clone_size: -; cdr3_aa: ASSQGVLNYGYT
v_call: TRBV5-1; clone_size: few; cdr3_aa: ASSAEGDVWDEQY
v_call: TRBV9; clone_size: few; cdr3_aa: ASSPQGHITEAF
v_call: TRBV5-1; clone_size: -; cdr3_aa: ASSAWILGQGISGNTIY
v_call: TRBV6-2/TRBV6-3; clone_size: -; cdr3_aa: ASSYSRDTPYEQY
v_call: TRBV20-1; clone_size: -; cdr3_aa: SAGRTGVGTDTQY
v_call: TRBV5-1; clone_size: many; cdr3_aa: ASSLDNEQF
v_call: TRBV27; clone_size: few; cdr3_aa: ASSWTGPTDTQY
v_call: TRBV12-3/TRBV12-4; clone_size: -; cdr3_aa: ASSVGANYGYT
v_call: TRBV19; clone_size: -; cdr3_aa: ASTQEDDRRNTEAF
v_call: TRBV24-1; clone_size: many; cdr3_aa: ATSDPGQGRNEQF
v_call: TRBV12-3/TRBV12-4; clone_size: few; cdr3_aa: ASMESGRHGNTIY
v_call: TRBV25-1; clone_size: few; cdr3_aa: ASSEYAESYGYT
v_call: TRBV6-2/TRBV6-3; clone_size: -; cdr3_aa: ASSWPAGPSSSYNEQF
v_call: TRBV7-9; clone_size: few; cdr3_aa: ASSLGVVKGNEQF
v_call: TRBV7-9; clone_size: few; cdr3_aa: ASSLSTSYEQY
v_call: TRBV5-1; clone_size: few; cdr3_aa: ASSSPAILPHTDTQY
v_call: TRBV20-1; clone_size: few; cdr3_aa: SARRGADGYT
v_call: TRBV7-9; clone_size: -; cdr3_aa: ASSLSRDVVKNTEAF
v_call: TRBV20-1; clone_size: -; cdr3_aa: SATGNLLGYGYT
v_call: TRBV10-3; clone_size: few; cdr3_aa: AISGSPGSGGELF
v_call: TRBV15; clone_size: -; cdr3_aa: ATSRLAQVTGELF
v_call: TRBV7-9; clone_size: few; cdr3_aa: ASSERRGNNYGYT
v_call: TRBV20-1; clone_size: -; cdr3_aa: SARDVAGPYEQY
v_call: TRBV5-1; clone_size: few; cdr3_aa: ASSLAGAANTEAF
v_call: TRBV7-8; clone_size: -; cdr3_aa: ASSLQLNTGELF
v_call: TRBV21-1; clone_size: few; cdr3_aa: ASSKAPRGPQETQY
v_call: TRBV5-1; clone_size: -; cdr3_aa: ASSLVGGGFYGYT
v_call: TRBV29-1; clone_size: many; cdr3_aa: SVEAQPYEQY
v_call: TRBV24-1; clone_size: few; cdr3_aa: ATSDSRERTYEQY
v_call: TRBV19; clone_size: -; cdr3_aa: ASSILTGVRDSNQPQH